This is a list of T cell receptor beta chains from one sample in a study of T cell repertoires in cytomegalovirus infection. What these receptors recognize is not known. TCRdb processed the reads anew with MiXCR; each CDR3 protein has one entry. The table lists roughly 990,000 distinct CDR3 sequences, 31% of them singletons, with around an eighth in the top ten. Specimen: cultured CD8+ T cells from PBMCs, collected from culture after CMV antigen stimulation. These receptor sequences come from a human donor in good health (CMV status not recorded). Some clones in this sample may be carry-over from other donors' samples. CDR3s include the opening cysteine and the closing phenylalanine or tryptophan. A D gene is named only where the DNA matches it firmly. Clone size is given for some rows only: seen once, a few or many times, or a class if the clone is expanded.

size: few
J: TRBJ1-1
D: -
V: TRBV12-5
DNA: TGTGCTAGTGGCGAGAGCGGGGCTTTCTTT
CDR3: CASGESGAFF

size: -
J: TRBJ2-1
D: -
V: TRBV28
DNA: TGTGCCAGCAGTTCTCCTTTGGGTGCAGTACCCAGTGGGCATGAGCAGTTCTTC
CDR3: CASSSPLGAVPSGHEQFF

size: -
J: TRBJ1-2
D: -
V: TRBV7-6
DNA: TGTGCCAACAGCTTCAGGGACATCCCTTCGGTTTCGTTGGGGTATGGCTACACCTTC
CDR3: CANSFRDIPSVSLGYGYTF

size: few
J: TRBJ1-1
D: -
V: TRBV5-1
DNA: TGCGCCAGCAGCTTGGACAGGTTCACTGAAGCTTTCTTT
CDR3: CASSLDRFTEAFF

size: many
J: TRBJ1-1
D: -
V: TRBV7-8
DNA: TGTGCCAGCAGCTTAAAGGTGGAGGGGAGACCTGAAGCTTTCTTT
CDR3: CASSLKVEGRPEAFF

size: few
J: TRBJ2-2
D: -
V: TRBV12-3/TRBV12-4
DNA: TGTGCCAGCAGTTTGTCCACAGGGCTTAAACCGGGCACCGGGGAGCTGTTTTTT
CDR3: CASSLSTGLKPGTGELFF

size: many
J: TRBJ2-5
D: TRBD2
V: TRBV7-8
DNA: TGTGCCAGCAGCACACTAGCGGGACAAGAGACCCAGTACTTC
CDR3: CASSTLAGQETQYF

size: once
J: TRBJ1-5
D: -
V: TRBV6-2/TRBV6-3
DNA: TGTGCCAGCAGTTACTGGATGGGGGCACGCCAGCCCCAGCATTTT
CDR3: CASSYWMGARQPQHF

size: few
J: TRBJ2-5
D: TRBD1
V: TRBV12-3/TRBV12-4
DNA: TGTGCCAGCAGGGGCACAGGGGAAACTATCCAAGAGACCCAGTACTTC
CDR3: CASRGTGETIQETQYF

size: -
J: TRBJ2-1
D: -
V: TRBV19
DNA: TGTGCCAGTACAGGGACCCTAGACAATGAGCAGTTCTTC
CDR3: CASTGTLDNEQFF

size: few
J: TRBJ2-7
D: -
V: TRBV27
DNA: TGTGCCAGCAGTTTTCTGGGGGCTTCCTACGAGCAGTACTTC
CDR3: CASSFLGASYEQYF

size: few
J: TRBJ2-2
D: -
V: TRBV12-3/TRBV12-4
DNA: TGTGCCAGCAAGGAATCGTGGACCGGGGAGCTGTTTTTT
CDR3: CASKESWTGELFF

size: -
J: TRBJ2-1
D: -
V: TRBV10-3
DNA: TGTGCCATCAGTGAGCCGGGGGTGGGCGATGAGCAGTTCTTC
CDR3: CAISEPGVGDEQFF

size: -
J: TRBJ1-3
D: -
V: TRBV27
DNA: TGTGCCAGCAGTTCTTACGGTGACTCTGGAAACACCATATATTTT
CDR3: CASSSYGDSGNTIYF

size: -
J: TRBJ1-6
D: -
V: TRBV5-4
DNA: TGTGCCAGCAGCCTATACGAAGGGGCCTTAAATTCACCCCTCCACTTT
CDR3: CASSLYEGALNSPLHF

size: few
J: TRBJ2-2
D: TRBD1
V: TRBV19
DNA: TGTGCCAGCCGATTACAGGGGGTTATCGGGGAGCTGTTTTTT
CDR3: CASRLQGVIGELFF

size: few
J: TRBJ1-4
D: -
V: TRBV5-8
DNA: TGTGCCAGCAGCCTCTTTAGGGGGGAACAGAAACTGTTTTTT
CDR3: CASSLFRGEQKLFF

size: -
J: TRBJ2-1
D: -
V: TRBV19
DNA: TGTGCCAGTAGTACACATCTAGAGCAGTTCTTC
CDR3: CASSTHLEQFF

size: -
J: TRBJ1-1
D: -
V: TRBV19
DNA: TGTGCCAGTAGTATAGCGGGAAGCGGTGCTTTCTTT
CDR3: CASSIAGSGAFF

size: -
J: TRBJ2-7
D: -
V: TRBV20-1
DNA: TGCAGTGCTAGAAGCGAGCTCTCCTACGAGCAGTACTTC
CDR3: CSARSELSYEQYF